The 28 T cell receptor beta chains below all came from one sample that was sequenced in a study of memory CD4+ T cells and cytomegalovirus serostatus (dated by TCRdb to between 2017 and 2020). Library generation was performed with the immunoSEQ multiplex PCR assay. TCRdb's version of the immuneACCESS table is confined to in-frame rearrangements and falls short of the full clone set. An unresolved V gene accounts for under half of the shortfall where checked; the remainder is of unknown origin. Across this sample there are fewer than 90,000 clones, with approximately 78% seen only once. Of the sample, around 2.6% is held by the ten largest clones. A FACSAria II was used to sort memory CD4+ T cells, defined as single viable CD3+CD4+CD8-CD45RO+ cells. The specimen was memory CD4+ T cells from blood. These receptors were obtained from an adult in good health and CMV-seropositive.

The rearrangement links TRBV29-1 to TRBJ2-5; tentatively, D is TRBD1 (6 bases). This CDR3 is 13 amino acids long. With 5 bases removed from V and 5 bases from J, the gap between germline ends came to 15 bases. In germline, CDR1 is SQVTM, CDR2 ANQGSEA. Here the CDR3 reads CSVYPRRGETQYF. The CDR3 nucleotides are TGCAGCGTTTACCCTCGAAGGGGGGAGACCCAGTACTTC.

This clone has just a few counts. CDR3 coding DNA: TGTGCCAGCAGTTACTCTAGGTTAGCAAGGGCCGAGCAGTACTTC. This encodes CASSYSRLARAEQYF. This chain connects TRBV6-5 to TRBJ2-7; D remains ambiguous. The CDR3 runs 15 residues. V gave up 0 bases and J gave up 6 bases, with 15 bases separating them. CDR1 and CDR2 from the germline V gene are MNHEY and SVGAGI.

This clone turned up a few times. The chain has TRBV11-2 and TRBJ1-1; a possible D gene is TRBD1 (5 bases). Germline values: CDR1 SGHAT, CDR2 FQNNGV. V shed 4 bases and J shed 1 base, with 19 bases lying between them. This CDR3 region has 17 residues. The CDR3 nucleotides are TGTGCCAGCAGCTCGATGAGAGACAGCCTCACGAACACTGAAGCTTTCTTT. Protein product: CASSSMRDSLTNTEAFF.

The rearrangement links TRBV28 to TRBJ1-2, with D uncertain. The CDR3 sequence is 13 residues long. The V gene lost 6 bases and the J gene lost 4 bases, with 12 bases spanning the gap. CDR1 and CDR2 (germline): MDHEN, SYDVKM. The CDR3 DNA is TGTGCCAGCAGCCACGGACGGATCTATGGCTACACCTTC. This encodes CASSHGRIYGYTF.

The chain has TRBV5-6 and TRBJ2-2, with D possibly called TRBD1 or TRBD2 (5 bases each). This CDR3 is built from 15 residues. The germline V gene has CDR1 SGHDT and CDR2 YYEEEE. V lost 2 bases and J 6 bases, leaving 14 bases between the germline ends. CDR3 in DNA: TGTGCCAGCAGCTTTTCCGGGACCCGCCCCGGGGAGCTGTTTTTT. This translates into CASSFSGTRPGELFF.

CDR3 bases: TGTGCCGTCGGGGGATACAACAATCAGCCCCAGCATTTT. Translating gives CAVGGYNNQPQHF. The gene calls are TRBV28 and TRBJ1-5; the D gene is possibly TRBD1 (5 bases). There are 13 residues in the CDR3. Germline lookup yields CDR1 MDHEN and CDR2 SYDVKM. Trimming took off 11 bases at V and 3 bases at J, with 14 bases between the two ends.

This clone was detected only once. An end of the junction differs from the germline gene, which may be a read error. V and J are TRBV15 and TRBJ2-7; tentatively, D is TRBD1 or TRBD2 (6 bases each). The CDR3 totals 17 residues. The germline V gene encodes CDR1 LNHNV and CDR2 YYDKDF (reference sequence). CDR3 sequence reads: CATSRGLGQFVSHEQYF. The CDR3 DNA reads as TGTGCCACCAGCAGAGGACTAGGACAGTTTGTCTCCCACGAGCAGTACTTC.

The V and J genes are TRBV2 and TRBJ1-1, with D perhaps TRBD1 (5 bases). Germline loops: CDR1 SNHLY, CDR2 FYNNEI. The CDR3 extends over 13 amino acids. The germline V and J ends were trimmed by 11 bases and 4 bases, with 17 bases remaining between them. In nucleotides, the CDR3 is TGTGCCGGTAACAGGCCCAGGGCCACTGAAGCTTTCTTT. Protein sequence: CAGNRPRATEAFF.

V is TRBV29-1 and J is TRBJ1-3; no clear D gene. Trimming took off 5 bases at V and 0 bases at J, with 11 bases between the two ends. This CDR3 comprises 14 residues. Germline CDR1 SQVTM, CDR2 ANQGSEA. CDR3 region: CSVLFSPSGNTIYF. The CDR3 DNA reads as TGCAGCGTTCTCTTCTCACCCTCTGGAAACACCATATATTTT.

The chain links TRBV29-1 to TRBJ2-4; D is ambiguous. This CDR3 comprises 13 residues. The germline CDR1 and CDR2 sequences are SQVTM and ANQGSEA. Deletions cut 4 bases from V and 0 bases from J, with 7 bases between. The CDR3 sequence is CSVGEGAKNIQYF. In DNA, the CDR3 is TGCAGCGTTGGTGAAGGAGCCAAAAACATTCAGTACTTC. Looking up the rest from reference TRBV29-1 and TRBJ2-4 gives the full variable domain: SAVISQKPSRDICQRGTSLTIQCQVDSQVTMMFWYRQQPGQSLTLIATANQGSEATYESGFVIDKFPISRPNLTFSTLTVSNMSPEDSSIYLCSVGEGAKNIQYFGAGTRLSVL.

The J gene is TRBJ2-5, the V gene TRBV28; 9 bases line up with TRBD1. The CDR3 extends over 13 amino acids. Per the germline V gene, CDR1 is MDHEN and CDR2 is SYDVKM. The trim removed 6 bases at V and 2 bases at J, leaving 1 base unmatched. CDR3 bases: TGTGCCAGCAGGGGGACAGGGCAAGAGACCCAGTACTTC. Translating gives CASRGTGQETQYF.

This clone was seen many times. J is TRBJ1-2 and V is TRBV7-2, with TRBD1 identical over 10 bases. This CDR3 has 16 residues. The V gene's germline CDR1 is SGHTA and CDR2 FQGNSA. V dropped 5 bases and J dropped 2; count of bases not matched to a gene: 8. CDR3 coding DNA: TGTGCCAGCAGCCCTCGGACAGGGGGAGGCAACTATGGCTACACCTTC. Its protein is CASSPRTGGGNYGYTF.

The CDR3 protein is CASSLPRPGANVLTF. CDR3 coding DNA: TGTGCCAGCAGCTTGCCGAGGCCTGGGGCCAACGTCCTGACTTTC. V usage is TRBV5-6 and J usage is TRBJ2-6; D remains ambiguous. Trimming shortened V by 1 base and J by 2 bases, and 7 bases separated the two germline ends. In germline, CDR1 is SGHDT, CDR2 YYEEEE. This CDR3 region has 15 residues. The full variable domain, its missing parts supplied by reference TRBV5-6 and TRBJ2-6, is DAGVTQSPTHLIKTRGQQVTLRCSPKSGHDTVSWYQQALGQGPQFIFQYYEEEERQRGNFPDRFSGHQFPNYSSELNVNALLLGDSALYLCASSLPRPGANVLTFGAGSRLTVL.

The chain is built from TRBV19 and TRBJ1-4, with 10 bases that match TRBD1. Germline V gene data show CDR1 as LNHDA and CDR2 as SQIVND (reference sequence). J gave up 5 bases and V 5 bases, and 8 bases lay outside the gene matches. This CDR3 has 16 residues. CDR3 in DNA: TGTGCCAGTAGTCCCGCCCGGGGACAGGGGAATGAAAAACTGTTTTTT. Its protein product is CASSPARGQGNEKLFF. The variable domain in full, completed from reference TRBV19 and TRBJ1-4, reads DGGITQSPKYLFRKEGQNVTLSCEQNLNHDAMYWYRQDPGQGLRLIYYSQIVNDFQKGDIAEGYSVSREKKESFPLTVTSAQKNPTAFYLCASSPARGQGNEKLFFGSGTQLSVL.

The rearrangement uses TRBV19 and TRBJ1-4; a weak D match, TRBD1 (5 bases). V lost 3 bases and J 5 bases, leaving 13 bases between the germline ends. Germline V gene data show CDR1 as LNHDA and CDR2 as SQIVND (reference sequence). There are 15 residues in the CDR3. The CDR3 is CASSMRRDSNEKLFF. In DNA, the CDR3 is TGTGCCAGTAGTATGCGTAGGGACTCCAATGAAAAACTGTTTTTT.

The chain has TRBV29-1 and TRBJ1-3; D is uncertain. With 1 base removed from V and 4 bases from J, the gap between germline ends came to 5 bases. Germline loops: CDR1 SQVTM, CDR2 ANQGSEA. There are 12 residues in the CDR3. Written as DNA, the CDR3 is TGCAGCGTTGAAGGATACGGAAACACCATATATTTT. Translated: CSVEGYGNTIYF. Based on the CDR3 plus reference TRBV29-1 and TRBJ1-3, the full variable domain is SAVISQKPSRDICQRGTSLTIQCQVDSQVTMMFWYRQQPGQSLTLIATANQGSEATYESGFVIDKFPISRPNLTFSTLTVSNMSPEDSSIYLCSVEGYGNTIYFGEGSWLTVV.

The gene calls are TRBV27 and TRBJ1-2, with 9 bases that match TRBD1. Germline CDR1 MNHEY, CDR2 SMNVEV (reference sequence). The V segment lost 2 bases and the J segment 3 bases; nucleotides outside the gene matches: 4. The CDR3 totals 15 residues. As DNA, the CDR3 is TGTGCCAGCAGTTTACGGGGGACAGGGTACTATGGCTACACCTTC. Encoded protein: CASSLRGTGYYGYTF.

The V call is TRBV5-1, the J call TRBJ2-3; perhaps TRBD2 as D (5 bases). CDR1 is SGHRS, CDR2 YFSETQ, per germline. The CDR3 totals 15 residues. V lost 0 bases and J 3 bases, leaving 11 bases between the germline ends. CDR3 DNA sequence: TGCGCCAGCAGCTTGGTCGGGGAGCAAACAGATACGCAGTATTTT. This sequence encodes CASSLVGEQTDTQYF.

J is TRBJ1-2 and V is TRBV6-6; D perhaps matches TRBD1 (5 bases). Per the germline V gene, CDR1 is MNHNY and CDR2 is SVGAGI (reference sequence). The CDR3 is 13 amino acids. V gave up 6 bases and J gave up 1 base, with 9 bases separating them. The DNA for the CDR3 is TGTGCCAGCAGCCCGGGGGTTAACTATGGCTACACCTTC. Translation gives CASSPGVNYGYTF.

This clone was seen once. The CDR3 loop reads CASRTGGNTIYF. The DNA for the CDR3 is TGTGCCAGCAGGACAGGGGGAAACACCATATATTTT. This chain connects TRBV6-5 to TRBJ1-3; 7 bases map to TRBD1. With V trimmed by 6 bases and J by 4 bases, 0 bases remained unmatched. The CDR3 totals 12 residues. Germline CDR1 reads MNHEY; CDR2 reads SVGAGI.

Notes on this clone: Without the conserved terminal phenylalanine or tryptophan, this CDR3 likely stems from a read error. J is TRBJ1-2 and V is TRBV30, with D unresolved. Trimming removed 2 bases from V and 3 bases from J, with 10 bases in between. The CDR3 sequence is 13 residues long. Germline V gene lookup returns CDR1 GTSNPN and CDR2 SVGIG (reference sequence). For the CDR3, the DNA is TGTGCCTGGAGTAGGAGAAGCTACTATGGCTACACCCTC. It codes for CAWSRRSYYGYTL.

In its sample, this clone was seen a few times. J is TRBJ1-1 and V is TRBV11-3; a weak D match, TRBD1 (5 bases). CDR3 length: 15 amino acids. V lost 1 base and J 1 base, leaving 10 bases between the germline ends. CDR1 SGHNT and CDR2 YENEEA come from the germline V gene. CDR3 protein: CASSLVGTANTEAFF. CDR3 coding DNA: TGTGCCAGCAGCTTAGTGGGGACGGCGAACACTGAAGCTTTCTTT.

V is TRBV28 and J is TRBJ1-2; D is uncertain. This CDR3 has 14 residues. Looked up from germline, CDR1 is MDHEN and CDR2 is SYDVKM. V gave up 4 bases and J gave up 0 bases, with 9 bases separating them. The CDR3 DNA sequence: TGTGCCAGCAGTTCCCAGGAGACTAACTATGGCTACACCTTC. This encodes CASSSQETNYGYTF.

The chain combines TRBV28 with TRBJ1-1, with 8 bases that match TRBD1. V was clipped by 6 bases and J by 11 bases; unmatched bases: 14. The CDR3 is 14 amino acids. The V gene's germline CDR1 is MDHEN and CDR2 SYDVKM. DNA of the CDR3: TGTGCCAGCAGACCCACAGGACAGGGCTACCGCGCTTTCTTT. It translates to CASRPTGQGYRAFF.

The sample holds one count of this clone. This chain joins TRBV5-1 and TRBJ2-6, with D maybe TRBD1 (6 bases). Looked up from germline, CDR1 is SGHRS and CDR2 is YFSETQ. The CDR3 loop spans 18 amino acids. Between the trimmed V and J ends, which lost 0 bases and 0 bases, there was a span of 13 bases. For the CDR3, the DNA is TGCGCCAGCAGCTTGGACGGACAGAGCCTCTCTGGGGCCAACGTCCTGACTTTC. It translates to CASSLDGQSLSGANVLTF.

This rearrangement joins TRBV20-1 to TRBJ2-1; TRBD2 is a possible D gene (6 bases). This CDR3 region has 11 residues. From germline, CDR1 is DFQATT and CDR2 SNEGSKA (reference sequence). Trimming pared 3 bases from V and 6 bases from J, leaving 6 bases between. The CDR3 is CSASSGNEQFF. DNA for the CDR3: TGCAGTGCTAGTAGCGGCAATGAGCAGTTCTTC.

The chain combines TRBV28 with TRBJ2-5; 8 bases agree with TRBD1. The CDR3 runs to 13 residues. The germline V gene encodes CDR1 MDHEN and CDR2 SYDVKM. Germline trimming cut 5 bases from V and 3 bases from J; bases unmatched to any gene: 2. CDR3 sequence: CASSKTGEETQYF. The DNA of the CDR3 is TGTGCCAGCAGTAAGACAGGGGAAGAGACCCAGTACTTC.

This clone was seen a handful of times. The chain links TRBV5-4 to TRBJ1-2, with TRBD1 as a possible D gene (5 bases). The CDR3 has 15 residues. V was shortened by 0 bases and J by 4 bases, with 13 bases between the two germline ends. The germline CDR1 and CDR2 sequences are SGHNT and YYREEE (reference sequence). The CDR3 spells CASSLGQGTRYGYTF. CDR3 nucleotide sequence: TGTGCCAGCAGCTTGGGGCAGGGAACACGCTATGGCTACACCTTC.